This T cell receptor (beta chain) appears in the sequencing data of a study of OX40 agonist ivuxolimab in advanced cancers. About the study: Hepatocellular carcinoma, melanoma, renal cell or head and neck cancer occurred in dose-escalation patients. Antecedent anti-PD-1, anti-PD-L1 or anti-CTLA-4 therapy was permissible, with over 35% having received some.

Measured with immunoSEQ multiplex PCR; TCRdb has only the in-frame clones, and not every one. This sample has roughly 60,000 clones, with about nine tenths found just once. There are 15 residues in the CDR3. The V end was cut by 5 bases, the J end by 2 bases, with 16 bases between. Per germline, CDR1 SGHVS and CDR2 FNYEAQ. A note on this clone: Its antigen is not known.

Study-level findings and limits: The specificity for antigen of the expanded peripheral T cells was not determined.

This TCR was sampled from an adult with an advanced solid tumor such as melanoma, head and neck, liver or kidney cancer. The rearrangement uses TRBV7-6 and TRBJ2-7; the D gene is possibly TRBD1 (5 bases). This specimen was CD4+ or CD8+ T cells sorted from blood, taken in a trial of the OX40 agonist ivuxolimab. The CDR3 sequence: CASSPQPGFTYEQYF. The CDR3 coding sequence is TGTGCCAGCAGCCCTCAGCCAGGGTTCACCTACGAGCAGTACTTC.